A few counts support the clone carrying this T cell receptor (beta chain). Its antigen is currently unknown. A second PCR, run for about 6 to 12 cycles, used a sample-barcoded 5' primer plus a J-beta primer mix. Each CDR3 protein is one row after TCRdb ran MiXCR on the 5' RACE reads. The sample yields roughly 1.6 million distinct CDR3 sequences, about 35% seen once. This specimen belongs to a study of blood T cells in healthy people across ages. Germline V gives CDR1 MNHEY, CDR2 SMNVEV (reference sequence). Trimming took off 2 bases at V and 1 base at J, with 6 bases between the two ends. The CDR3 has 14 amino acids. Study results and limitations: Higher diversity and more naive CD4+ cells were features of long-lived donors, compared to aged donors.

The clonotype comes from a woman in her 30s in good health. Sequencing was carried out using blood. The chain has TRBV27 and TRBJ2-1; D uncertain. The CDR3 reads CASSLLESYNEQFF. DNA for the CDR3: TGTGCCAGCAGTTTACTAGAATCCTACAATGAGCAGTTCTTC.